These 21 T cell receptor beta chains came from one sample sequenced in a study of cytomegalovirus exposure and HLA in healthy donors. A multiplex PCR was run with 60 Vbeta primers and 13 Jbeta primers. The assay was immunoSEQ multiplex PCR, and TCRdb's table has in-frame clones only and misses some. The table includes 100,000 or so clones, over 70% detected once. Material: PBMCs. These receptors were obtained from a male donor in good health and CMV-seronegative.

This clone was seen once. The rearrangement joins TRBV13 to TRBJ2-1; 9 nucleotides line up with TRBD1. After removal of 3 bases from V and 5 bases from J, the junction contained 5 bases not matched to a gene. Germline assignment: CDR1 PRHDT and CDR2 FYEKMQ (reference sequence). This CDR3 has 15 residues. The CDR3 is CASSFGQGMNNEQFF. DNA of the CDR3: TGTGCCAGCAGCTTCGGACAGGGGATGAACAATGAGCAGTTCTTC.

This clone was recorded a few times. The chain uses TRBV4-3 and TRBJ1-1; 8 bases are shared with TRBD1. The ends lost 0 bases at V and 4 bases at J; junction bases unmatched: 4. Germline V gives CDR1 LGHNA, CDR2 YSLEER. The CDR3 contains 15 residues. Here the CDR3 DNA reads TGCGCCAGCAGCCAAGATACCACAGGGGGCACTGAAGCTTTCTTT. This codes for CASSQDTTGGTEAFF.

This clone was counted a few times. The DNA of the CDR3 is TGCAGCGGGCGACAGGGGGCGCGCGACACCGGGGAGCTGTTTTTT. As protein: CSGRQGARDTGELFF. The chain links TRBV29-1 to TRBJ2-2, with 10 positions matching TRBD1. Trimming took 7 bases from V and 3 from J; bases not matched to a gene: 8. The CDR3 length is 15 residues. Germline assignment: CDR1 SQVTM and CDR2 ANQGSEA.

In this sample, this clone turned up a few times. The genes are TRBV6-5 and TRBJ2-2; 15 bases agree with TRBD2. CDR1 and CDR2 (germline): MNHEY, SVGAGI. The V and J ends lost 4 bases and 5 bases, in that order; junction bases with no gene match: 2. The CDR3 runs 16 residues. The CDR3 bases are TGTGCCAGCAGTTTCGGGACTAGCGGGAGGACCGGGGAGCTGTTTTTT. It specifies CASSFGTSGRTGELFF.

The rearrangement joins TRBV7-9 to TRBJ2-7, with 16 bases fitting TRBD2. Germline V gives CDR1 SEHNR, CDR2 FQNEAQ (reference sequence). J gave up 0 bases and V 5 bases, and 10 bases lay outside the gene matches. CDR3 length equals 19 residues. In DNA, the CDR3 is TGTGCCAGCAGCCCTCCGGGACTAGCGGGAGGGCCTCTCTCCTACGAGCAGTACTTC. This translates into CASSPPGLAGGPLSYEQYF.

The V and J genes are TRBV9 and TRBJ2-7; D perhaps matches TRBD2 (5 bases). V was trimmed by 0 bases and J by 0 bases, leaving 10 bases between them. The germline V gene encodes CDR1 SGDLS and CDR2 YYNGEE. The CDR3 sequence is 15 residues long. CDR3 bases: TGTGCCAGCAGCGTAGAGAGCGGAGGCTCCTACGAGCAGTACTTC. Protein sequence: CASSVESGGSYEQYF.

J is TRBJ1-2 and V is TRBV16, with 7 positions matching TRBD1. The CDR3 spans 16 residues. V shed 1 base, J shed 2 bases, and the junction held 7 bases outside the gene matches. Germline V gives CDR1 KGHSY, CDR2 FQNENV. The CDR3 reads CASSQYLDRVNYGYTF. CDR3 bases: TGTGCCAGCAGCCAATATTTAGACAGGGTGAACTATGGCTACACCTTC.

The gene calls are TRBV6-6 and TRBJ2-7, with 8 bases aligning to TRBD1. CDR3 size: 14 residues. J lost 2 bases, V lost 4 bases, and 4 bases had no gene match. Germline loops: CDR1 MNHNY, CDR2 SVGAGI (reference sequence). The CDR3 DNA reads TGTGCCAGCAGTTTCACAGGGGGGCCCTACGAGCAGTACTTC. Its protein product is CASSFTGGPYEQYF.

The V and J genes are TRBV5-5 and TRBJ1-1, with D hard to call. Looked up from germline, CDR1 is SGHKS and CDR2 is YYEKEE (reference sequence). The V gene lost 0 bases and the J gene lost 0 bases, with 6 bases spanning the gap. The CDR3 loop spans 14 amino acids. DNA of the CDR3: TGTGCCAGCAGCTTGGACAGCCTGAACACTGAAGCTTTCTTT. This encodes CASSLDSLNTEAFF.

With respect to this clone: At one of its ends the junction is not consistent with the germline gene, which may arise from a read error. V gene TRBV7-9 combines with J gene TRBJ2-7; TRBD1 matches 7 bases. From germline, CDR1 is SEHNR and CDR2 FQNEAQ (reference sequence). The CDR3 extends over 14 amino acids. DNA of the CDR3: TGTTCCAGCAGCTTAAGTGACAGGGTCTACGAGCAGTACTTC. It codes for CSSSLSDRVYEQYF.

CDR3 DNA sequence: TGTGCCTGGAGCCCCGGCGGCGGGGAGCTGTTTTTT. Its protein is CAWSPGGGELFF. This chain connects TRBV30 to TRBJ2-2; D is unclear. Germline V gene sequence: CDR1 GTSNPN, CDR2 SVGIG (reference sequence). CDR3 length: 12 amino acids. Trimming took off 3 bases at V and 7 bases at J, with 9 bases between the two ends.

This rearrangement joins TRBV11-1 to TRBJ2-1, with unresolved D. The length of the CDR3 is 13 residues. The ends were cut back, 5 bases at V and 12 bases at J, with 17 bases in the middle. Germline CDR1 reads SGHAT; CDR2 reads FQDESV (reference sequence). The CDR3 sequence: CASSPQTAHGQFF. CDR3 nucleotides: TGTGCCAGCAGCCCACAAACAGCCCACGGGCAGTTCTTC.

This chain connects TRBV30 to TRBJ2-2, with D perhaps TRBD1 (6 bases). The CDR3 totals 13 residues. V lost 4 bases to trimming and J lost 6 bases, with 12 bases between them. CDR1 and CDR2 (germline): GTSNPN, SVGIG (reference sequence). The CDR3 sequence is CAWTGEFPGELFF. The DNA for the CDR3 is TGTGCCTGGACAGGGGAATTCCCCGGGGAGCTGTTTTTT. Supplemented by reference TRBV30 and TRBJ2-2, the full variable domain reads SQTIHQWPATLVQPVGSPLSLECTVEGTSNPNLYWYRQAAGRGLQLLFYSVGIGQISSEVPQNLSASRPQDRQFILSSKKLLLSDSGFYLCAWTGEFPGELFFGEGSRLTVL.

V usage is TRBV2 and J usage is TRBJ2-1; 8 bases align to TRBD1. After removal of 5 bases from V and 10 bases from J, the junction contained 7 bases not matched to a gene. The CDR3 extends over 13 amino acids. The germline V gene has CDR1 SNHLY and CDR2 FYNNEI. CDR3 DNA sequence: TGTGCCAGCAGTCCCGACAGGGGTGGCGAGCAGTTCTTC. Translating gives CASSPDRGGEQFF.

This sequence joins TRBV7-9 and TRBJ1-3; possibly TRBD1 for D (5 bases). Germline CDR1 is SEHNR and CDR2 is FQNEAQ (reference sequence). The CDR3 runs to 16 residues. Trimming took 4 bases from V and 2 from J, leaving 15 bases between them. For the CDR3, the DNA is TGTGCCAGCAGCTCTCAAACCAGGGTTACTGGAAACACCATATATTTT. Its protein product is CASSSQTRVTGNTIYF. The variable domain in full, completed from reference TRBV7-9 and TRBJ1-3, reads DTGVSQNPRHKITKRGQNVTFRCDPISEHNRLYWYRQTLGQGPEFLTYFQNEAQLEKSRLLSDRFSAERPKGSFSTLEIQRTEQGDSAMYLCASSSQTRVTGNTIYFGEGSWLTVV.

The CDR3 loop is CASSQSGSYEQYF. In DNA, the CDR3 is TGCGCCAGCAGCCAATCCGGGAGTTACGAGCAGTACTTC. This rearrangement joins TRBV4-1 to TRBJ2-7; tentatively, D is TRBD2 (6 bases). Trimming left V 2 bases short and J 4 bases short, with 9 bases between. The CDR3 sequence is 13 residues long. Germline assignment: CDR1 MGHRA and CDR2 YSYEKL.

This clone has just a few counts. The chain uses TRBV6-1 and TRBJ1-6, with D perhaps TRBD1 (6 bases). V was clipped by 4 bases and J by 9 bases, with 16 bases between them. The CDR3 is made up of 15 amino acids. In germline, CDR1 is MNHNS, CDR2 SASEGT. CDR3 protein: CASSVEDSGSSPLHF. CDR3 bases: TGTGCCAGCAGTGTCGAGGACAGTGGCTCTTCACCCCTCCACTTT.

This clone was detected only a few times. CDR3 sequence: CASSSGVQGGNTIYF. The CDR3, as DNA: TGTGCCAGCAGTTCAGGGGTTCAGGGAGGAAACACCATATATTTT. The chain uses TRBV28 and TRBJ1-3, with a weak D call TRBD1 (6 bases). Per germline, CDR1 MDHEN and CDR2 SYDVKM. CDR3 length: 15 residues. Trimming stripped 4 bases from V and 4 bases from J, with 14 bases between.

The V gene is TRBV28, the J gene TRBJ1-5; TRBD1 matches at 10 bases. Unmatched junction bases numbered 9, after V lost 6 bases and J lost 4 bases. CDR1 is MDHEN and CDR2 is SYDVKM in the germline V gene. The CDR3 is 16 amino acids. The CDR3: CASRPIPGQGNQPQHF. The CDR3 region has the DNA TGTGCCAGCAGACCAATCCCGGGACAGGGGAATCAGCCCCAGCATTTT.

J is TRBJ1-5 and V is TRBV15, with D perhaps TRBD1 (6 bases). Per the germline V gene, CDR1 is LNHNV and CDR2 is YYDKDF (reference sequence). CDR3 length: 14 residues. V lost 6 bases and J 4 bases, leaving 13 bases between the germline ends. The CDR3 sequence: CATRTAGANQPQHF. The CDR3 DNA sequence: TGTGCCACCAGGACTGCGGGGGCTAATCAGCCCCAGCATTTT.

The chain carries TRBV11-1 and TRBJ2-7; 14 nucleotides align to TRBD2. This CDR3 has 15 residues. Looked up from germline, CDR1 is SGHAT and CDR2 is FQDESV (reference sequence). The ends lost 3 bases at V and 2 bases at J; junction bases unmatched: 0. CDR3 sequence reads: CASSLTSGRAYEQYF. CDR3 DNA sequence: TGTGCCAGCAGCTTGACTAGCGGGAGGGCCTACGAGCAGTACTTC.